This T cell receptor beta chain was sequenced for a study of blood T cell repertoires in COVID-19. Study-wide background: Sample material is recorded as cDNA or gDNA derived from T cells, B-cell-depleted T cells, or PBMCs.

Methods used by the authors: The assay estimated nucleated cells by amplifying reference gene primers. The method was immunoSEQ multiplex PCR; TCRdb's version includes in-frame clones alone and lacks a portion of them. Clone size and V and J calls were adopted from that table, with D and trimming inferred from the DNA. The profile shows 85,000 to 110,000 clones, approximately 88% of them singletons. This CDR3 is built from 17 residues. The V gene lost 0 bases and the J gene lost 11 bases, with 24 bases spanning the gap. The source material was peripheral blood. This receptor was obtained from a woman aged 55-69 years with acute or convalescent COVID-19. The V and J genes are TRBV5-3 and TRBJ2-1; TRBD1 is a possible D gene (5 bases). Being an ORF, TRBV5-3 has a function that is uncertain. This CDR3 reads CARSLELFRVIGHKQFF. CDR3 coding DNA: TGTGCCAGAAGCTTGGAATTATTCAGGGTGATAGGGCATAAGCAGTTCTTC.